The next 23 T cell receptor beta chains were all read from a single sample in a study of T cells after posttransplantation cyclophosphamide. Assay: immunoSEQ multiplex PCR; the TCRdb copy retains only in-frame clones and omits some. The sample contains thousands of clones, nearly 90% of which appear only once. Material: memory CD4+ T cells sorted from PBMCs. These TCRs come from a woman aged 55-70 years in good health, CMV-negative, and a related stem cell transplant donor.

The chain has TRBV19 and TRBJ2-7; 9 positions match TRBD1. The length of the CDR3 is 13 residues. V gave up 4 bases and J gave up 2 bases; unmatched junction bases: 0. The germline V gene has CDR1 LNHDA and CDR2 SQIVND (reference sequence). CDR3 amino acids: CASSRDRAYEQYF. In DNA form, the CDR3 reads TGTGCCAGTAGTAGGGACAGGGCCTACGAGCAGTACTTC.

The V and J genes are TRBV4-2 and TRBJ2-3; the match to TRBD2 covers 8 bases. The CDR3 contains 17 residues. CDR1 is LGHNA and CDR2 is YNFKEQ in the germline V gene. Trimming cost V 0 bases and J 3 bases; bases outside gene matches: 8. This chain's CDR3 is CASSQEGRGGRTDTQYF. CDR3 nucleotides: TGTGCCAGCAGCCAAGAGGGTCGGGGGGGCCGGACAGATACGCAGTATTTT.

This chain joins TRBV11-3 and TRBJ2-3, with D possibly TRBD2 on 6 matching bases. V was pared by 3 bases and J by 1 base, with 8 bases between. This CDR3 region has 14 residues. Germline CDR1 is SGHNT and CDR2 is YENEEA. The CDR3 DNA reads TGTGCCAGCAGCTTTGGAGGGGGCACAGATACGCAGTATTTT. Translated, it gives CASSFGGGTDTQYF.

This chain joins TRBV14 and TRBJ2-1; 15 bases agree with TRBD2. Unmatched junction bases numbered 6, after V lost 5 bases and J lost 7 bases. CDR3 length: 16 amino acids. Germline lookup yields CDR1 SGHDN and CDR2 FVKESK. The CDR3 DNA reads as TGTGCCAGCAGCACACCCGGGACTAGCGGGGGGAATGAGCAGTTCTTC. This codes for CASSTPGTSGGNEQFF.

As to this clone: A junction end diverges from the germline sequence, so it may reflect a read error. The same CDR3 also results from other DNA sequences found in this sample. The chain recombines TRBV5-1 with TRBJ1-6, with 7 bases aligning to TRBD1. CDR3 size: 15 residues. Germline CDR1 SGHRS, CDR2 YFSETQ. The CDR3 DNA sequence: TGCGCCAGCAGCTTGGACCGGGACAGAAATTCCCCCCTCCACTTT. Translating it yields CASSLDRDRNSPLHF.

The rearrangement joins TRBV5-1 to TRBJ1-6, with unresolved D. V gave up 4 bases and J gave up 5 bases, with 13 bases separating them. The V gene's germline CDR1 is SGHRS and CDR2 YFSETQ. The CDR3 has 15 residues. This CDR3 is CASSIGGSNNSPLHF. The CDR3 nucleotides are TGCGCCAGCAGCATTGGAGGGTCGAATAATTCACCCCTCCACTTT.

V is TRBV5-5 and J is TRBJ1-4; D not resolved. With 0 bases removed from V and 0 bases from J, the gap between germline ends came to 6 bases. The germline V gene has CDR1 SGHKS and CDR2 YYEKEE (reference sequence). There are 15 residues in the CDR3. The CDR3: CASSLGTATNEKLFF. Written as DNA, the CDR3 is TGTGCCAGCAGCTTGGGTACAGCAACTAATGAAAAACTGTTTTTT.

This clone was observed a single time. The V gene is TRBV27, the J gene TRBJ1-2; D not resolved. This CDR3 comprises 16 residues. Germline V gives CDR1 MNHEY, CDR2 SMNVEV (reference sequence). V lost 2 bases to trimming and J lost 8 bases, with 21 bases between them. For the CDR3, the DNA is TGTGCCAGCAGTTTAAGCACCCCCCGGGGAGCGCTGGGCTACACCTTC. Its protein is CASSLSTPRGALGYTF.

This chain connects TRBV6-5 to TRBJ1-6, with D perhaps TRBD1 (5 bases). Per germline, CDR1 MNHEY and CDR2 SVGAGI. The germline V and J ends were trimmed by 5 bases and 9 bases, with 17 bases remaining between them. The CDR3 totals 15 residues. This CDR3 is CASSPLTEGRSPLHF. The CDR3, as DNA: TGTGCCAGCAGTCCTTTGACAGAAGGACGTTCACCCCTCCACTTT.

The chain combines TRBV4-3 with TRBJ1-6, with a possible D match to TRBD1 (6 bases). The CDR3 is made up of 14 amino acids. Germline V gene lookup returns CDR1 LGHNA and CDR2 YSLEER. V lost 4 bases to trimming and J lost 8 bases, with 12 bases between them. As DNA, the CDR3 is TGCGCCAGCAGCCGAAGCCCAGGGGATTCACCCCTCCACTTT. As protein: CASSRSPGDSPLHF.

The rearrangement joins TRBV18 to TRBJ1-1, with D unclear. V was cut by 3 bases and J by 0 bases, with 14 bases left in between. The CDR3 has 16 amino acids. Per germline, CDR1 KGHSH and CDR2 LQKENI. The CDR3 DNA is TGTGCCAGCTCACCGGGAGTGTGGATTATGAACACTGAAGCTTTCTTT. Translating it yields CASSPGVWIMNTEAFF. Using reference TRBV18 and TRBJ1-1 for the parts outside the CDR3, the full variable domain is NAGVMQNPRHLVRRRGQEARLRCSPMKGHSHVYWYRQLPEEGLKFMVYLQKENIIDESGMPKERFSAEFPKEGPSILRIQQVVRGDSAAYFCASSPGVWIMNTEAFFGQGTRLTVV.

This clone has more than one count but fewer than ten. The CDR3 DNA reads TGTGCCAGCAGTGCATCACCACAGGGGGGGCATGGCTACACCTTC. Encoded protein: CASSASPQGGHGYTF. This chain links TRBV6-1 with TRBJ1-2; 8 nucleotides align to TRBD1. The germline CDR1 and CDR2 sequences are MNHNS and SASEGT. The CDR3 has 15 residues. The V and J ends lost 4 bases and 6 bases, in that order; junction bases with no gene match: 10.

V is TRBV9 and J is TRBJ2-3; 9 bases agree with TRBD2. Germline CDR1 SGDLS, CDR2 YYNGEE. The CDR3 has 16 residues. V lost 0 bases and J lost 2; bases outside the gene matches: 4. CDR3 region: CASSVAAGGNTDTQYF. CDR3 nucleotide sequence: TGTGCCAGCAGCGTAGCGGCGGGGGGGAACACAGATACGCAGTATTTT.

This clone is a singleton in its sample. V is TRBV4-3 and J is TRBJ1-2, with D possibly TRBD1 on 6 matching bases. Trimming took off 0 bases at V and 4 bases at J, with 21 bases between the two ends. Germline V gene lookup returns CDR1 LGHNA and CDR2 YSLEER. The CDR3 runs to 18 residues. CDR3 region: CASSQDIVGTFKTYGYTF. The CDR3 DNA reads TGCGCCAGCAGCCAAGACATTGTAGGGACATTTAAAACCTATGGCTACACCTTC.

For this clone: One end of the junction fails to match germline, which may point to a read error. Other nucleotide sequences from this sample produce the same CDR3. This rearrangement joins TRBV28 to TRBJ1-6; D is undetermined. Germline V gene lookup returns CDR1 MDHEN and CDR2 SYDVKM. CDR3 length: 16 residues. This CDR3 reads CASSSVVSSYNSPLHF. Here the CDR3 DNA reads TGTGCCAGCAGCTCCGTAGTTTCGTCCTATAATTCCCCCCTCCACTTT.

The chain uses TRBV27 and TRBJ2-3, with 13 bases identical to TRBD2. V shed 4 bases and J 8 bases; nucleotides not matched to a gene: 9. Germline-derived CDR1 and CDR2 are MNHEY and SMNVEV (reference sequence). This CDR3 contains 16 residues. CDR3 DNA sequence: TGTGCCAGCAGTTCCACTAGCGGGGGGGCGCGGGGTACGCAGTATTTT. Protein: CASSSTSGGARGTQYF.

The chain links TRBV29-1 to TRBJ2-1, with 9 bases lining up with TRBD2. The CDR3 spans 15 residues. CDR1 SQVTM and CDR2 ANQGSEA come from the germline V gene. Trimming cost V 6 bases and J 2 bases; bases outside gene matches: 8. CDR3 nucleotide sequence: TGCAGCGTCATCCTCAGCGGGAGGACCTACAATGAGCAGTTCTTC. It encodes CSVILSGRTYNEQFF.

The chain employs TRBV29-1 and TRBJ2-7; 10 bases are shared with TRBD1. The CDR3 has 13 residues. The J segment lost 3 bases and the V segment lost 4 bases, leaving 3 bases of the junction unmatched. Germline lookup yields CDR1 SQVTM and CDR2 ANQGSEA. The CDR3 loop is CSVARTGGYEQYF. The CDR3 DNA reads as TGCAGCGTTGCCCGGACAGGGGGCTACGAGCAGTACTTC.

The chain combines TRBV28 with TRBJ2-5, with 13 bases identical to TRBD2. The CDR3 spans 16 residues. Germline CDR1 is MDHEN and CDR2 is SYDVKM. J was trimmed by 4 bases and V by 5 bases; bases with no gene match: 7. The chain's CDR3 is CASSTRLAGGGETQYF. CDR3 nucleotides: TGTGCCAGCAGTACCCGACTAGCGGGAGGAGGAGAGACCCAGTACTTC.

This clone was counted once. Mismatch with germline at one junction end may stem from a read error. The chain uses TRBV29-1 and TRBJ1-4, with a weak D call TRBD1 (5 bases). In germline, CDR1 is SQVTM, CDR2 ANQGSEA. The CDR3 runs to 8 residues. CDR3 nucleotide sequence: TGCAGCCCTGGGGGGGAGAATTTT. This gives the protein CSPGGENF.

Concerning this clone itself: Distinct nucleotide sequences in the sample also encode this CDR3. The chain uses TRBV11-3 and TRBJ2-5, with D possibly TRBD2 on 7 matching bases. Trimming stripped 3 bases from V and 4 bases from J, with 15 bases between. CDR3 length equals 15 residues. Germline V lookup: CDR1 SGHNT, CDR2 YENEEA. Here the CDR3 reads CASSLGGGGRETQYF. The CDR3, as DNA: TGTGCCAGCAGCTTGGGTGGCGGGGGCCGAGAGACCCAGTACTTC.

The chain employs TRBV28 and TRBJ1-2, with 7 positions matching TRBD1. Trimming cost V 6 bases and J 4 bases; bases outside gene matches: 8. Germline CDR1 is MDHEN and CDR2 is SYDVKM. The CDR3 consists of 14 residues. In DNA form, the CDR3 reads TGTGCCAGCAGCCCCCCTAGACAGGGCTATGGCTACACCTTC. Its protein product is CASSPPRQGYGYTF.

The chain has TRBV5-4 and TRBJ2-1, with 9 bases aligning to TRBD2. The CDR3 runs 14 residues. V gave up 4 bases and J gave up 5 bases; unmatched junction bases: 4. Germline V gene data show CDR1 as SGHNT and CDR2 as YYREEE (reference sequence). CDR3 sequence reads: CASSRASGDNEQFF. CDR3 nucleotides: TGTGCCAGCAGCCGGGCTAGCGGGGACAATGAGCAGTTCTTC.